The following is a T cell receptor (beta chain) sequence with its context. This clonotype was detected ten times or more. Its binding antigen is unknown. Base qualities are not at hand, and no much larger clone is one base apart. CDR1 SGHVS and CDR2 FQNEAQ were looked up in the germline V gene. The junction shows trimming of 2 bases on V and 5 bases on J, and the gene matches do not reach 5 bases of it. The CDR3 contains 15 residues, cysteine and phenylalanine counted. CDR3 DNA is the only sequence kept; it has 45 bases, read in frame from the first base. Library construction relied on RT-PCR. The run used an Illumina HiSeq 2500. The public reads were quality trimmed at Q25 with fastp and then assembled into clones with MiXCR by TCRdb, keeping productive beta chains. A single entry per CDR3 protein holds the most common genes and DNA from its merged rows. This sample is represented by approximately 520,000 distinct CDR3 sequences; more than 15% of them were singletons. 3% of the sample is in the top ten clones.

The sample is drawn from a study of response to subunit inactivated influenza vaccine listed by TCRdb under 2018. About the full investigation: The study used deep quantitative T cell receptor repertoire profiling to track responses to a trivalent subunit inactivated influenza vaccine.

The full study reports these points: It was suggested by the authors that each seasonal influenza vaccination may recruit only a limited number of new T cells.

The chain links TRBV7-8 with TRBJ1-5, and 8 junctional nucleotides match TRBD1. Sequenced here: CD4+ T cells sorted from PBMCs, sampled less than 30 months after vaccination. The TCR was taken from a man in his fifties or sixties who received an inactivated influenza vaccine. Donor details come from another sample of the same person, matched by shared clones. The nucleotide sequence reads TGTGCCAGCAGCTTAAAGCCAGGGGGCTATCAGCCCCAGCATTTT. Its translation is CASSLKPGGYQPQHF.